This section outlines one T cell receptor beta chain sequence together with its context. What it binds is not known. Germline V gives CDR1 SGHTA, CDR2 FQGNSA. The CDR3 has 15 residues. The V and J ends lost 5 bases and 2 bases respectively, with 16 bases between them. The libraries were made with immunoSEQ v3. Clones were sequenced by immunoSEQ multiplex PCR, and TCRdb holds only the in-frame ones, with some missing. The repertoire holds just under 60,000 clones, 73% seen once, with about 2% in the top ten. This sample is drawn from a study of TIL therapy for anti-PD-1-resistant metastatic lung cancer. Study as a whole: Median tumor PD-L1 proportion score was roughly 6%. Whole-study results and caveats: Infused TIL clonotypes partially replaced the baseline blood repertoire, then decayed over months.

Sample time point: pre-treatment sample, taken before nivolumab and TIL therapy. Adults with stage 4 NSCLC were enrolled in a phase I trial. The TCR sequence derives from a person aged 25-80 years with non-small cell lung cancer. Material: blood, obtained at baseline. The rearrangement joins TRBV7-2 to TRBJ2-7; tentative D call: TRBD2 (7 bases). The CDR3 region has the DNA TGTGCCAGCAGCCGGGGGGCAGGTACGCCCTACGAGCAGTACTTC. It encodes CASSRGAGTPYEQYF.